These 18 T cell receptor beta chains originate from one sample sequenced in a study of blood T cell repertoires in COVID-19 (dated by TCRdb to between 2020 and 2021). Libraries were made using the immunoSEQ multiplex PCR assay. TCRdb limited this immuneACCESS table to in-frame rearrangements with V and J called. A share of clones is missing; checked studies link under half to unresolved V genes, and the rest is unexplained. The sample contains about 210,000 clones, roughly 94% of them found a single time. The leading ten clones occupy about 1.3% of the sample. The sample taken for sequencing was peripheral blood. The receptors shown here come from a young man with acute or convalescent COVID-19.

The chain employs TRBV27 and TRBJ1-6, with a possible D match to TRBD1 (5 bases). V was shortened by 7 bases and J by 10 bases, with 20 bases between the two germline ends. Germline loops: CDR1 MNHEY, CDR2 SMNVEV (reference sequence). This CDR3 has 15 amino acids. The CDR3 nucleotides read TGTGCCAGCAAGCGAATAGGGGCTGGTAAGTCACCCCTCCACTTT. This sequence encodes CASKRIGAGKSPLHF.

This chain links TRBV21-1 with TRBJ2-2; the DNA was not compared with TRBD2, the D call given in the table. TRBV21-1 is a pseudogene segment. The CDR3 consists of 21 residues. The CDR3 region has the DNA TGTGCCAGCAGCAAGGAAAGACCACGGACTAGCGGGGGGGAGAACACCGGGGAGCTGTTTTTT. This translates into CASSKERPRTSGGENTGELFF.

This clone has a single count. The gene calls are TRBV5-1 and TRBJ1-5, with a weak D call TRBD1 (5 bases). CDR1 is SGHRS, CDR2 YFSETQ, per germline. The CDR3 totals 14 residues. Deletions cut 0 bases from V and 6 bases from J, with 10 bases between. CDR3 loop: CASSLGGVAQPQHF. In DNA, the CDR3 is TGCGCCAGCAGCTTGGGGGGGGTAGCTCAGCCCCAGCATTTT.

The chain uses TRBV7-2 and TRBJ2-4; perhaps TRBD1 as D (5 bases). The CDR3 spans 16 residues. Germline CDR1 reads SGHTA; CDR2 reads FQGNSA. The ends were cut back, 3 bases at V and 6 bases at J, with 18 bases in the middle. The CDR3 DNA reads as TGTGCCAGCAGCTTCTTAGGGGCCCACATGGGAAACATTCAGTACTTC. It translates to CASSFLGAHMGNIQYF.

This chain links TRBV19 with TRBJ1-4; a possible D gene is TRBD1 (5 bases). V gave up 5 bases and J gave up 1 base, with 11 bases separating them. Germline V gives CDR1 LNHDA, CDR2 SQIVND (reference sequence). The CDR3 covers 15 residues. The CDR3: CASSHGRGTNEKLFF. The CDR3 region has the DNA TGTGCCAGTAGTCACGGAAGGGGAACTAATGAAAAACTGTTTTTT. Full variable domain (rest looked up from reference TRBV19 and TRBJ1-4): DGGITQSPKYLFRKEGQNVTLSCEQNLNHDAMYWYRQDPGQGLRLIYYSQIVNDFQKGDIAEGYSVSREKKESFPLTVTSAQKNPTAFYLCASSHGRGTNEKLFFGSGTQLSVL.

V and J are TRBV2 and TRBJ1-4; the D gene is possibly TRBD1 (5 bases). CDR1 and CDR2 (germline): SNHLY, FYNNEI. With 8 bases removed from V and 8 bases from J, the gap between germline ends came to 9 bases. This CDR3 has 11 amino acids. The CDR3 nucleotides are TGTGCCAGCGGCAGGGTGGAAAAACTGTTTTTT. Translation: CASGRVEKLFF.

The V and J genes are TRBV18 and TRBJ1-1; D is possibly TRBD1 (5 bases). This CDR3 has 15 residues. CDR1 is KGHSH, CDR2 LQKENI, per germline. Trimming cost V 3 bases and J 4 bases, with 15 bases left between them. Written as DNA, the CDR3 is TGTGCCAGCTCACCGAGAACACAGGTTTCCACTGAAGCTTTCTTT. Its protein is CASSPRTQVSTEAFF.

This clone came up once. V is TRBV10-2 and J is TRBJ2-2, with 12 bases aligning to TRBD2. The germline V gene encodes CDR1 WSHSY and CDR2 SAAADI. Trimming at V came to 5 bases and at J to 4 bases, leaving 2 bases not matched to a gene. The CDR3 runs to 15 residues. The CDR3 DNA follows: TGCGCCAGCAGTCCTAGCGGGAGGGCCACCGGGGAGCTGTTTTTT. Its protein is CASSPSGRATGELFF.

This rearrangement joins TRBV27 to TRBJ2-4, with TRBD2 matching over 9 bases. The junction had 7 bases not matched to a gene; V was cut back by 4 bases and J by 0 bases. Germline V gives CDR1 MNHEY, CDR2 SMNVEV (reference sequence). The CDR3 runs 17 residues. CDR3 DNA: TGTGCCAGCAGTTCTGTCCTAGCGGGACTAGCCAAAAACATTCAGTACTTC. This translates into CASSSVLAGLAKNIQYF.

This clone was seen just once. The V and J genes are TRBV6-5 and TRBJ2-7; 8 bases agree with TRBD1. The trim removed 6 bases at V and 2 bases at J, leaving 3 bases unmatched. Per germline, CDR1 MNHEY and CDR2 SVGAGI. The CDR3 runs to 13 residues. CDR3 nucleotides: TGTGCCAGCAGGGGACAGGCAACCTACGAGCAGTACTTC. This codes for CASRGQATYEQYF.

The chain is built from TRBV5-1 and TRBJ2-5, with D perhaps matching TRBD2 (5 bases). V was cut by 4 bases and J by 5 bases, with 24 bases left in between. CDR1 is SGHRS, CDR2 YFSETQ, per germline. CDR3 length: 17 amino acids. CDR3 in DNA: TGCGCCAGCAGCCCCCGTCTAGTCTGGGAGCGACGGGAGACCCAGTACTTC. Translated: CASSPRLVWERRETQYF.

V is TRBV2 and J is TRBJ1-5; 9 nucleotides agree with TRBD1. CDR1 SNHLY and CDR2 FYNNEI come from the germline V gene. With V trimmed by 5 bases and J by 5 bases, 7 bases remained unmatched. CDR3 size: 15 residues. Here the CDR3 DNA reads TGTGCCAGCAGTCAGGACAGGGGAGGATATCAGCCCCAGCATTTT. Protein sequence: CASSQDRGGYQPQHF.

This chain uses TRBV18 with TRBJ1-2; no firm D call. The CDR3 has 16 amino acids. The germline CDR1 and CDR2 sequences are KGHSH and LQKENI. V gave up 3 bases and J gave up 2 bases, with 16 bases separating them. The CDR3 sequence is CASSPVGRPINYGYTF. The CDR3 nucleotides are TGTGCCAGCTCACCGGTGGGCCGGCCAATAAACTATGGCTACACCTTC.

This rearrangement joins TRBV9 to TRBJ2-3, with TRBD2 identical over 10 bases. Germline assignment: CDR1 SGDLS and CDR2 YYNGEE. This CDR3 contains 17 residues. V lost 4 bases and J lost 3; bases outside the gene matches: 11. CDR3: CASSPRLAGQPTDTQYF. Here the CDR3 DNA reads TGTGCCAGCAGCCCACGACTAGCGGGCCAACCGACAGATACGCAGTATTTT.

J is TRBJ2-4 and V is TRBV5-1, with 10 bases lining up with TRBD2. CDR3 length: 15 amino acids. Trimming took 4 bases from V and 8 from J; bases not matched to a gene: 9. CDR1 and CDR2 (germline): SGHRS, YFSETQ. As DNA, the CDR3 is TGCGCCAGCAGCCCGACAGCGGGAGGGCCAGACATTCAGTACTTC. This codes for CASSPTAGGPDIQYF.

The V call is TRBV4-2, the J call TRBJ1-1; maybe TRBD1 (6 bases). Germline CDR1 is LGHNA and CDR2 is YNFKEQ. V lost 0 bases and J lost 0, with 14 bases in between. The CDR3 covers 17 residues. This CDR3 reads CASSQDPPTGMNTEAFF. CDR3 coding DNA: TGTGCCAGCAGCCAAGATCCTCCAACAGGGATGAACACTGAAGCTTTCTTT.

The chain is built from TRBV27 and TRBJ2-7, with D possibly being TRBD1 (5 bases). Trimming removed 8 bases from V and 7 bases from J, with 21 bases in between. Germline CDR1 is MNHEY and CDR2 is SMNVEV (reference sequence). The CDR3 is 14 amino acids. CDR3 residues: CASQDTLLIGEQYF. CDR3 nucleotides: TGTGCCAGCCAGGACACCCTCCTAATAGGGGAGCAGTACTTC.

The V and J genes are TRBV5-5 and TRBJ2-1; the D gene is possibly TRBD2 (6 bases). Germline CDR1 and CDR2: SGHKS and YYEKEE (reference sequence). V was shortened by 7 bases and J by 2 bases, with 16 bases between the two germline ends. The CDR3 is 15 residues long. The CDR3 here is CASDTVAAPYNEQFF. The CDR3 bases are TGTGCCAGCGATACGGTAGCGGCACCCTACAATGAGCAGTTCTTC.